These 8 T cell receptor beta chains originate from one sample sequenced in a study of Ad26.COV2.S vaccination and SARS-CoV-2 variants. Treatment specified: around 19 received Ad26.COV2.S at low or high dose, single or two shots; several received placebo; per-sample allocation not given. Sampling was performed 63 days after the first vaccine or placebo injection. The assay was immunoSEQ multiplex PCR, and TCRdb's table has in-frame clones only and misses some. The sample has approximately 450,000 clones; 90% are singletons. The sequencing used peripheral blood, collected in a trial of Ad26.COV2.S vaccine versus placebo. These receptors were obtained from a person aged 18 to 65 who received the Ad26.COV2.S COVID-19 vaccine or a placebo.

This chain uses TRBV30 with TRBJ1-4; D call uncertain. There are 13 residues in the CDR3. Germline V gives CDR1 GTSNPN, CDR2 SVGIG (reference sequence). Trimming pared 0 bases from V and 10 bases from J, leaving 12 bases between. Here the CDR3 reads CAWSVRGVGKLFF. CDR3 DNA sequence: TGTGCCTGGAGTGTACGAGGAGTTGGAAAACTGTTTTTT.

The chain couples TRBV10-3 to TRBJ2-1; D possibly corresponds to TRBD2 (5 bases). The CDR3 consists of 14 residues. V lost 11 bases and J lost 10, with 24 bases in between. The germline V gene encodes CDR1 ENHRY and CDR2 SYGVKD. Written as DNA, the CDR3 is TGTGCCCTTGGCATCTCACTAGTGTCTCAGGAGCAGTTCTTC. This codes for CALGISLVSQEQFF.

About this clone itself: Other DNA sequences in this sample translate to the same CDR3. The genes are TRBV3-1 (or the pseudogene TRBV3-2) and TRBJ2-7; 8 positions agree with TRBD2. V lost 1 base to trimming and J lost 2 bases; unmatched junction nucleotides: 4. The CDR3 length is 15 residues. CDR1 LGHDT and CDR2 YNNKEL come from the germline V gene (reference sequence). CDR3 protein: CASSQGLAGTYEQYF. CDR3 coding DNA: TGTGCCAGCAGCCAAGGTCTAGCGGGTACCTACGAGCAGTACTTC.

This clone was counted once. This chain links TRBV19 with TRBJ1-1; D not resolved. The CDR3 totals 15 residues. The ends were cut back, 0 bases at V and 9 bases at J, with 17 bases in the middle. CDR1 is LNHDA and CDR2 is SQIVND in the germline V gene (reference sequence). The DNA for the CDR3 is TGTGCCAGTAGTATAGATCTCCGCCAGCAACCCAAAGCTTTCTTT. This codes for CASSIDLRQQPKAFF.

The rearrangement uses TRBV6-5 and TRBJ1-4; a weak D match, TRBD1 (6 bases). Germline V gene data show CDR1 as MNHEY and CDR2 as SVGAGI. V dropped 2 bases and J dropped 7 bases, with 11 bases sitting between them. This CDR3 spans 14 amino acids. CDR3 nucleotide sequence: TGTGCCAGCAGTTACCGACAGGCTGGTGAAAAACTGTTTTTT. It yields the protein CASSYRQAGEKLFF.

This chain connects TRBV3-1 (or the pseudogene TRBV3-2) to TRBJ1-2; 9 bases fit TRBD1. This CDR3 is 15 amino acids long. Germline V CDR1 and CDR2: LGHDT, YNNKEL (reference sequence). V dropped 1 base and J dropped 4; count of bases not matched to a gene: 4. The CDR3 protein is CASSQGTGVSYGYTF. The CDR3 nucleotides are TGTGCCAGCAGCCAAGGGACAGGGGTCTCCTATGGCTACACCTTC.

The CDR3 nucleotides are TGTGCCAGCAGCGTACTAGCGGGAGTTGGGGAGCTGTTTTTT. This sequence encodes CASSVLAGVGELFF. The chain employs TRBV9 and TRBJ2-2; TRBD2 matches at 10 bases. This CDR3 spans 14 amino acids. Unmatched junction bases numbered 2, after V lost 1 base and J lost 8 bases. Germline V gene lookup returns CDR1 SGDLS and CDR2 YYNGEE.

The J gene is TRBJ2-1, the V gene TRBV6-2 or TRBV6-3; D remains unclear. The germline gives CDR1 MNHEY, CDR2 SVGEGT. The CDR3 runs to 11 residues. Trimming took off 6 bases at V and 7 bases at J, with 7 bases between the two ends. The chain's CDR3 is CASSLRNEQFF. The CDR3 DNA reads TGTGCCAGCAGCCTACGTAATGAGCAGTTCTTC.